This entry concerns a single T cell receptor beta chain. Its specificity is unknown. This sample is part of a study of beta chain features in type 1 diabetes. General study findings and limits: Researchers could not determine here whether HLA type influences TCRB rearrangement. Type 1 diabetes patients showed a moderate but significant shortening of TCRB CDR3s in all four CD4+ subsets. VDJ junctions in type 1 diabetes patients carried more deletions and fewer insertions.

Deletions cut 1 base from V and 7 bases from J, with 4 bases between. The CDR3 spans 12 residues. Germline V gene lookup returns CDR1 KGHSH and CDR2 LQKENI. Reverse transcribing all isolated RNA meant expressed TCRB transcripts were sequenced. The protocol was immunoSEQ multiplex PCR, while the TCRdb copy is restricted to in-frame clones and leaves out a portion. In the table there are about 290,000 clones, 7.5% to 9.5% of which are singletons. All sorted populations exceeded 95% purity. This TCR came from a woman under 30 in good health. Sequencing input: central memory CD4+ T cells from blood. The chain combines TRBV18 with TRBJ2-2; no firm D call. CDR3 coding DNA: TGTGCCAGCTCACCACGTCACGGGGAGCTGTTTTTT. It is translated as CASSPRHGELFF.